This T cell receptor (beta chain) was recorded in a study of blood T cell repertoires in COVID-19. Overall study context: Some COVID-19 samples were acute and others convalescent; all came from the United States, Italy and Spain. From T cells, B-cell-depleted T cells, or PBMCs came the material, which was cDNA or gDNA.

V lost 6 bases and J lost 6; bases outside the gene matches: 7. The CDR3 consists of 14 residues. Per germline, CDR1 SNHLY and CDR2 FYNNEI. This clone was counted between two and nine times. Original methodology: The authors estimated nucleated cell counts from reference gene primer amplification. Some clones are missing from TCRdb's copy, which holds only in-frame ones; the method was immunoSEQ multiplex PCR. The D gene and trimming were derived from the DNA, and the V and J assignments and clone size from that table. Among around 250,000 clones, around four fifths were seen once, and the ten largest hold roughly 9.4%.

Sequenced material: peripheral blood. The chain employs TRBV2 and TRBJ2-2; TRBD2 agrees at 7 bases. This receptor was taken from a man between 40 and 49 years old with active or convalescent COVID-19. CDR3 in amino acids: CASRWAGLAGELFF. The CDR3 DNA reads as TGTGCCAGCAGATGGGCAGGACTAGCCGGGGAGCTGTTTTTT.